The entry that follows covers one T cell receptor beta chain sequence. This record belongs to a study of shared T cell receptors in the human thymus. Method: immunoSEQ multiplex PCR; TCRdb's copy keeps in-frame clones and lacks some. The sample carries about 710,000 clones, 70% to 90% recorded once. CDR1 is SGHDT, CDR2 YYEEEE, per germline. V lost 0 bases to trimming and J lost 5 bases; unmatched junction nucleotides: 10. The CDR3 loop spans 17 amino acids. Separately, the same data were catalogued under a study of human thymus T cells. This second report adds: Donors consisted of healthy Finnish infants (having corrective surgery for congenital heart defects). The source of the thymus tissue was resections taken during corrective heart surgery. The authors found apparently biased V and J gene usage in thymic and blood repertoires. A high degree of thymic repertoire overlap among unrelated individuals was reported in related research.

Specimen: thymocytes. The gene calls are TRBV5-6 and TRBJ2-5; the match to TRBD2 covers 10 bases. This TCR was recovered from a boy younger than two with a congenital heart defect. The CDR3 DNA follows: TGTGCCAGCAGCTTGGGGCCGTCTAGCGGGGGCAAGGAGACCCAGTACTTC. Its protein is CASSLGPSSGGKETQYF. The full variable domain, completed using reference TRBV5-6 and TRBJ2-5, is DAGVTQSPTHLIKTRGQQVTLRCSPKSGHDTVSWYQQALGQGPQFIFQYYEEEERQRGNFPDRFSGHQFPNYSSELNVNALLLGDSALYLCASSLGPSSGGKETQYFGPGTRLLVL.